This TCR beta chain stems from a study of blood T cell repertoires in COVID-19. The junction had 2 bases not matched to a gene; V was cut back by 2 bases and J by 0 bases. In germline, CDR1 is MNHEY, CDR2 SVGEGT. This CDR3 has 15 residues. Study processing details: The authors estimated nucleated cell counts from reference gene primer amplification. Libraries were prepared by immunoSEQ multiplex PCR; TCRdb keeps only in-frame clonotypes and omits some of them. Clonal size and the V and J genes are those of that table, whereas D and trimming came from the DNA. Among under 50,000 clones listed, 88% were seen once.

The rearrangement joins TRBV6-2 or TRBV6-3 to TRBJ2-3, with TRBD2 matching 7 bases. The TCR was taken from a man between 50 and 59 years old with active COVID-19. The specimen was peripheral blood. As DNA, the CDR3 is TGTGCCAGCAGTTACGGGCGGGAGAGCACAGATACGCAGTATTTT. It is translated as CASSYGRESTDTQYF.